This entry concerns a single T cell receptor (beta chain). The antigen remains unidentified. The same CDR3 arises from other DNA sequences in this sample as well. This sample was taken from a study of cytomegalovirus exposure and HLA in healthy donors. General study findings and limits: Donors belonging to an Asian-associated ancestry cluster reportedly showed fewer N-insertions in productive TCRs than the roughly 700-donor mean, according to what a later analysis found. Most TCR beta V segments were productive about 87% or about 30% of the time in an earlier analysis.

With V trimmed by 10 bases and J by 0 bases, 16 bases remained unmatched. Germline lookup yields CDR1 MGHDK and CDR2 SYGVNS. The CDR3 loop spans 17 amino acids. The PCR was carried out with 60 Vbeta primers and 13 Jbeta primers. Sequenced by immunoSEQ multiplex PCR; TCRdb stores in-frame clones only, minus some. This listing includes about 76,000 clones. This sequence was found in a woman aged 40 to 50 in good health and CMV-seropositive. The chain couples TRBV25-1 to TRBJ1-1, with 8 bases aligning to TRBD1. What was sequenced was PBMCs. The DNA for the CDR3 is TGTGCCACAGGTCCGGGAACAGGGGGAGGGATGAACACTGAAGCTTTCTTT. This codes for CATGPGTGGGMNTEAFF.